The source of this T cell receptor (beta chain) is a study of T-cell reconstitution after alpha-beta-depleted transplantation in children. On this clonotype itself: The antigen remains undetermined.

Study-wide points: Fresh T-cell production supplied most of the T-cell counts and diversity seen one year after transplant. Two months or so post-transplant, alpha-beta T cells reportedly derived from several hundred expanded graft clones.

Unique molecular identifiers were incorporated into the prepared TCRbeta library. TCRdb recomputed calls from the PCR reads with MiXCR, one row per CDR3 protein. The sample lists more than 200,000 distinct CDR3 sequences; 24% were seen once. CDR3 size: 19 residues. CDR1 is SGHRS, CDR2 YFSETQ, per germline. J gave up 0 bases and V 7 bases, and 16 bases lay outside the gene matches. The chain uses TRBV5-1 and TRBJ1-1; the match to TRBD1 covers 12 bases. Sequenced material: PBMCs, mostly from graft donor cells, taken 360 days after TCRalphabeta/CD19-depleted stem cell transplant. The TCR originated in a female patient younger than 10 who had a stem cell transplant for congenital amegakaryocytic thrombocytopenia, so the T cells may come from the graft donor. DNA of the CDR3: TGCGCCAGCCGGAGGGGACAGGGGGCTCGCGGGTACCTGAACACTGAAGCTTTCTTT. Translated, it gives CASRRGQGARGYLNTEAFF.